Below, one T cell receptor (beta chain) is given with its context. The entry originates in a study of blood T cell repertoires in COVID-19. Study as a whole: The origin of the acute and convalescent COVID-19 samples was the United States, Italy and Spain.

Per the authors' pipeline: From reference gene primer amplification, estimates of nucleated cell counts were derived. TCRdb keeps only in-frame clones here, not all; method: immunoSEQ multiplex PCR. V and J calls and clone size are given by that table; D and trimming were obtained from the DNA. The sample contains 140,000 or so clones, 65% to 80% of which appear only once. Trimming took off 3 bases at V and 0 bases at J, with 9 bases between the two ends. This CDR3 region has 14 residues. Germline values: CDR1 SGHVS, CDR2 FQNEAQ. The chain joins TRBV7-8 to TRBJ2-7; D is unresolved. This receptor was identified in an older woman with acute or convalescent COVID-19. The material sequenced was peripheral blood. CDR3 in amino acids: CASSFTLSSYEQYF. The CDR3 nucleotides are TGTGCCAGCAGCTTCACCCTGAGCTCCTACGAGCAGTACTTC.